What follows is one T cell receptor beta chain and its context. These data belong to a study of CD8 T cells in Susac syndrome. Germline V gives CDR1 SEHNR, CDR2 FQNEAQ (reference sequence). The CDR3 contains 14 residues. V shed 5 bases and J 2 bases; nucleotides not matched to a gene: 6. The RNA, roughly 0.5 to 1 ug, was put through reverse transcription using random hexamers. The immunoSEQ assay covered 54 Vbeta and 13 Jbeta segments for CDR3. TCRdb reanalysed the immunoSEQ multiplex PCR reads using MiXCR and keeps one entry per CDR3 protein. This sample has around 150,000 distinct CDR3 sequences, with approximately 93% found just once.

The sequence derives from a human donor in good health. The specimen sequenced was CD8+ T cells from PBMCs. The rearrangement joins TRBV7-9 to TRBJ2-7; 7 positions match TRBD1. The CDR3 nucleotides are TGTGCCAGCAGCACCGACGGGACAGCCTACGAGCAGTACTTC. Its translation is CASSTDGTAYEQYF.